This T cell receptor (beta chain) originates from a study of blood T cell repertoires in COVID-19. Study-wide context: Donors in the United States, Italy and Spain gave samples during acute or convalescent COVID-19. Nucleic acid was either cDNA or gDNA, and it came from T cells, B-cell-depleted T cells, or PBMCs.

Original handling: For nucleated cells, counts were estimated from reference gene primer amplification. Here immunoSEQ multiplex PCR was the method, and the copy in TCRdb shows in-frame clones only, minus some. D and trimming were read from the DNA, whereas the V and J calls and clone size are those reported in that table. The sample yields around 300,000 clones, approximately 85% seen once. The CDR3 has 11 amino acids. Germline V gene sequence: CDR1 DFQATT, CDR2 SNEGSKA (reference sequence). V dropped 7 bases and J dropped 0 bases, with 4 bases sitting between them. The specimen sequenced was peripheral blood. The chain links TRBV20-1 to TRBJ1-3; D gene ambiguous. This TCR was recovered from a woman between 65 and 79 years old with acute or convalescent COVID-19. CDR3 sequence (DNA): TGCAGTGTTATCTCTGGAAACACCATATATTTT. Residues: CSVISGNTIYF.